The 12 T cell receptor beta chains below come from one sample, sequenced in a study of preoperative IRX-2 immunotherapy in early breast cancer. TCRdb's table, derived via immunoSEQ multiplex PCR, lists solely in-frame clones and lacks some. Here the sample spans about 26,000 clones, 70% to 90% being singletons. Stated treatment: preoperative locoregional IRX-2 cytokine immunotherapy. The sequencing used lymph node tissue, collected after IRX-2 immunotherapy. These receptors came from a human donor with breast cancer.

The CDR3 reads CASSPIWGAGTDTQYF. DNA of the CDR3: TGTGCCAGCTCACCAATCTGGGGGGCCGGGACAGATACGCAGTATTTT. The J gene is TRBJ2-3, the V gene TRBV18; tentatively, D is TRBD1 or TRBD2 (6 bases each). This CDR3 contains 16 residues. Looked up from germline, CDR1 is KGHSH and CDR2 is LQKENI. V lost 2 bases, J lost 3 bases, and 15 bases lay in between.

This clone has only a few counts. The rearrangement joins TRBV11-3 to TRBJ2-2; D might be TRBD1 or TRBD2, each matching 5 bases. The CDR3 sequence is 15 residues long. Germline values: CDR1 SGHNT, CDR2 YENEEA. The V end lost 3 bases, the J end lost 4 bases, and 12 bases lay between the germline ends. CDR3 residues: CASSLRAGSTGELFF. As DNA, the CDR3 is TGTGCCAGCAGCTTGCGGGCAGGGAGCACCGGGGAGCTGTTTTTT.

This clone was counted a single time. J is TRBJ1-4 and V is TRBV28; D uncertain. CDR3 size: 14 residues. The germline gives CDR1 MDHEN, CDR2 SYDVKM. Trimming stripped 7 bases from V and 0 bases from J, with 9 bases between. The CDR3 spells CASIGVSTNEKLFF. CDR3 in DNA: TGTGCCAGCATCGGGGTATCAACTAATGAAAAACTGTTTTTT. Filled out from reference TRBV28 and TRBJ1-4, the complete variable domain reads DVKVTQSSRYLVKRTGEKVFLECVQDMDHENMFWYRQDPGLGLRLIYFSYDVKMKEKGDIPEGYSVSREKKERFSLILESASTNQTSMYLCASIGVSTNEKLFFGSGTQLSVL.

The chain links TRBV7-5 to TRBJ2-3; the D call TRBD2 from the table was never checked on the DNA. TRBV7-5 is noted as a pseudogene. The CDR3 sequence is 15 residues long. The CDR3 protein is CASSLEAGFADTQYF. In DNA form, the CDR3 reads TGTGCCAGCAGCTTAGAGGCGGGGTTTGCAGATACGCAGTATTTT.

The chain recombines TRBV7-8 with TRBJ2-2; TRBD1 might be the D (5 bases). Trimming removed 2 bases at V and 1 base at J, with 5 bases between. The CDR3 totals 14 residues. The germline V gene has CDR1 SGHVS and CDR2 FQNEAQ. The CDR3, as DNA: TGTGCCAGCAGCTTAAGGGGGAACACCGGGGAGCTGTTTTTT. It is translated as CASSLRGNTGELFF.

V gene TRBV6-8 combines with J gene TRBJ2-5, with D perhaps matching TRBD2 (6 bases). Germline V gene data show CDR1 as MNHGY and CDR2 as SAAAGT. V was pared by 5 bases and J by 4 bases, with 20 bases between. The CDR3 is made up of 16 amino acids. CDR3 region: CASSILQGGGTETQYF. DNA of the CDR3: TGTGCCAGCAGTATCCTCCAGGGAGGCGGTACAGAGACCCAGTACTTC.

The chain employs TRBV6-1 and TRBJ1-3; tentative D call: TRBD1 (6 bases). Trimming stripped 0 bases from V and 7 bases from J, with 7 bases between. CDR3 size: 13 residues. CDR1 MNHNS and CDR2 SASEGT come from the germline V gene. The CDR3: CASSEARGNTIYF. For the CDR3, the DNA is TGTGCCAGCAGTGAAGCTAGGGGGAACACCATATATTTT.

The rearrangement links TRBV7-1 to TRBJ2-3; no firm D call. TRBV7-1 has ORF status, its function being uncertain. The length of the CDR3 is 15 residues. V was pared by 4 bases and J by 0 bases, with 11 bases between. Here the CDR3 DNA reads TGTGCCAGCAGCTTAGTTTCGGCTAGCACAGATACGCAGTATTTT. This sequence encodes CASSLVSASTDTQYF.

This clone appeared once. The chain couples TRBV19 to TRBJ1-5, with D unclear. V was shortened by 8 bases and J by 6 bases, with 14 bases between the two germline ends. CDR1 and CDR2 (germline): LNHDA, SQIVND (reference sequence). The CDR3 runs 13 residues. This CDR3 reads CASSPRSGQPQHF. The CDR3 DNA is TGTGCCAGTTCCCCCCGATCCGGTCAGCCCCAGCATTTT.

J is TRBJ1-5 and V is TRBV19, with D maybe TRBD1 (6 bases). The V end lost 7 bases, the J end lost 2 bases, and 9 bases lay between the germline ends. The CDR3 length is 13 residues. The germline V gene has CDR1 LNHDA and CDR2 SQIVND (reference sequence). CDR3 sequence: CASKQGGNQPQHF. The CDR3 region has the DNA TGTGCCAGTAAACAGGGAGGCAATCAGCCCCAGCATTTT. Supplemented by reference TRBV19 and TRBJ1-5, the full variable domain reads DGGITQSPKYLFRKEGQNVTLSCEQNLNHDAMYWYRQDPGQGLRLIYYSQIVNDFQKGDIAEGYSVSREKKESFPLTVTSAQKNPTAFYLCASKQGGNQPQHFGDGTRLSIL.

The rearrangement links TRBV6-8 to TRBJ2-2, with D perhaps TRBD2 (6 bases). The CDR3 consists of 16 residues. Germline values: CDR1 MNHGY, CDR2 SAAAGT. V lost 5 bases to trimming and J lost 1 base, with 14 bases between them. This CDR3 is CASSLMGGRNTGELFF. The CDR3 DNA follows: TGTGCCAGCAGTCTCATGGGGGGACGGAACACCGGGGAGCTGTTTTTT.

The genes are TRBV6-4 and TRBJ2-7; 8 positions agree with TRBD1. Germline V gives CDR1 MRHNA, CDR2 SNTAGT. Trimming removed 5 bases from V and 3 bases from J; junction bases left unmatched: 9. The CDR3 consists of 15 residues. For the CDR3, the DNA is TGTGCCAGCAGTTCCCGAGGACAGGGACGCTACGAGCAGTACTTC. Translated, it gives CASSSRGQGRYEQYF.